This T cell receptor (beta chain) derives from a study of T cells in Graves' hyperthyroidism and ophthalmopathy. Study-level points and caveats: A model of 13 V-J features distinguished ophthalmopathy from stable hyperthyroidism. Also found in blood were most expanded thyroid clonotypes above 0.001.

As concerns this clonotype: Its antigen is currently unknown.

Researchers took RNA transcripts and amplified the TCR beta CDR3 regions from them. First-round RT-PCR with HTBI primers amplified the TCR CDR3 region. In TCRdb, the multiplex PCR reads were re-called with MiXCR into one record per CDR3 protein. The sample lists about 25,000 distinct CDR3 sequences; under 55% were seen once. Germline V gives CDR1 KGHDR, CDR2 SFDVKD. V was pared by 6 bases and J by 6 bases, with 17 bases between. The CDR3 runs to 15 residues. Lactation, pregnancy, other autoimmune disease or uncontrolled infection led to exclusion of patients. The chain carries TRBV24-1 and TRBJ2-1; D is possibly TRBD2 (6 bases). The clonotype comes from a middle-aged woman with Graves' hyperthyroidism that later progressed to Graves' ophthalmopathy. The sequenced material came from blood. Here the CDR3 DNA reads TGTGCCACCAGTCAACAACGGGGGTTCGGCAATGAGCAGTTCTTC. Its translation is CATSQQRGFGNEQFF.